This T cell receptor beta chain derives from a study of shared clonotypes between healthy human individuals. A note on this clone: Its antigen is not known.

Tens of millions of PBMCs supplied genomic DNA for unsorted samples. The sequenced material, unsorted PBMC DNA, was run on ten immunoSEQ deep assay plates. Here immunoSEQ multiplex PCR was the method, and the copy in TCRdb shows in-frame clones only, minus some. The data hold about 480,000 clones, with around 79% observed a single time. Germline V CDR1 and CDR2: MNHNY, SVGAGI (reference sequence). The CDR3 totals 13 residues. V shed 1 base and J shed 7 bases, with 7 bases lying between them. The study's findings and limits: An effect of sequencing depth on clonotype sharing among donors was expected. Represented diversity (both genetic and exposure-history) was limited by the small number of donors.

Sequenced input: PBMCs. V is TRBV6-6 and J is TRBJ2-2, with a tentative D call TRBD2 (6 bases). The receptor was isolated from a woman aged 40 to 55 in good health. Some clones in this sample may be carry-over from other donors' samples. CDR3: CASSYYSGGELFF. Written as DNA, the CDR3 is TGTGCCAGCAGTTACTATAGCGGCGGGGAGCTGTTTTTT.